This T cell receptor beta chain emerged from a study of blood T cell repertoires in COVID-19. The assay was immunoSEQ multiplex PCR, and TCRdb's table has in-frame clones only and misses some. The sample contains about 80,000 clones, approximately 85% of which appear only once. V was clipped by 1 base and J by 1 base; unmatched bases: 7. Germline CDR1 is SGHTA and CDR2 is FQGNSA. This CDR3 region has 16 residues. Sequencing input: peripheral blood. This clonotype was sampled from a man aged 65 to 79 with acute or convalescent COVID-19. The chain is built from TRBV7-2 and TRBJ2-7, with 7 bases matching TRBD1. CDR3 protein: CASSLGLPGQSYEQYF. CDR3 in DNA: TGTGCCAGCAGCTTAGGACTACCGGGACAGTCCTACGAGCAGTACTTC.